This TCR beta chain originates from a study of blood T cell repertoires in COVID-19. Study-level background: The United States, Italy and Spain were the sources of the acute and convalescent COVID-19 samples. PBMCs, B-cell-depleted T cells, or T cells were the source of the cDNA or gDNA that made up the material.

This clone was counted a single time. Per the original data handling: The assay estimated nucleated cells by amplifying reference gene primers. Using immunoSEQ multiplex PCR, the repertoire was profiled, and TCRdb retains in-frame clones only, with some absent. D and trimming come from the DNA, and the V and J calls and clone size come from that table. This table has 160,000 or so clones, 75% to 90% appearing once. The CDR3 contains 15 residues. After removal of 6 bases from V and 6 bases from J, the junction contained 7 bases not matched to a gene. CDR1 is MNHEY and CDR2 is SVGAGI in the germline V gene.

This TCR was recovered from a man between 60 and 75 years old with acute or convalescent COVID-19. V usage is TRBV6-5 and J usage is TRBJ2-4; 11 bases fit TRBD1. Sequencing was done on a sample of peripheral blood. CDR3 protein: CASSSGTGGTNIQYF. DNA for the CDR3: TGTGCCAGCAGCTCCGGGACAGGGGGAACAAACATTCAGTACTTC.